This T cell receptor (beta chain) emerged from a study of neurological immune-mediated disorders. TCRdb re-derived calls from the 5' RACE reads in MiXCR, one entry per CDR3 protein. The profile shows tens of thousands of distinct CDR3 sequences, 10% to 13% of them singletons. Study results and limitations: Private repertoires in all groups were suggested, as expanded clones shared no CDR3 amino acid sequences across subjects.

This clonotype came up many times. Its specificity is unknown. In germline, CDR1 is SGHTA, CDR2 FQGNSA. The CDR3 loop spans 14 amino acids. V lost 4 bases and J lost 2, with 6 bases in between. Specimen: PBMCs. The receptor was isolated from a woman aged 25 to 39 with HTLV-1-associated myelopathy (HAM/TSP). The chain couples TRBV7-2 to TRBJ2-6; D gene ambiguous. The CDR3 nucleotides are TGTGCCAGCAGCTCCAACCCTGGGGCCAACGTCCTGACTTTC. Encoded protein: CASSSNPGANVLTF.